This T cell receptor (beta chain) derives from a study of cytomegalovirus exposure and HLA in healthy donors. Study-wide background: Among 350 to 500 genotyped donors, around 80% fell in the Caucasian-associated ancestry cluster. General observations from the study: A later analysis linked a missense variant in DCLRE1C to the trimming of TCR beta V and J genes. Later, an analysis showed that TCR beta chains associated with HLA were more clonally expanded than others that were equally common.

Trimming left V 2 bases short and J 1 base short, with 11 bases between. The CDR3 is 15 residues long. The germline gives CDR1 SGHTA, CDR2 FQGNSA. Primers for the PCR totalled 60 Vbeta and 13 Jbeta. Profiled with immunoSEQ multiplex PCR; TCRdb holds only in-frame clones, not every one. The sample data list about 96,000 clones. With regard to this clone: Its antigen is still unknown.

Sequenced sample: PBMCs. This sequence was found in a woman younger than 45 in good health and CMV-seronegative. V and J are TRBV7-2 and TRBJ1-1; D gene uncertain. DNA for the CDR3: TGTGCCAGCAGCTTATTAAGGGCGGGGAACACTGAAGCTTTCTTT. Translating gives CASSLLRAGNTEAFF.